The TCR beta chain described here comes from a study of early T cells in non-severe SARS-CoV-2 infection. Across the whole study: Sequenced bulk RNA came from whole blood that was unsorted, and chains were unpaired.

TCRdb re-analysed the 5' RACE reads in MiXCR, keeping a single row per CDR3 protein. Here the sample spans 28,000 or so distinct CDR3 sequences, around 5% being singletons. This clonotype has only a few counts. The sequence was collected from an adult who was a healthcare worker with PCR-confirmed SARS-CoV-2 infection or an uninfected control (not recorded which). The sequenced material came from whole blood.

CDR3: CASSFSAADIQYF. The CDR3 DNA sequence: TGTGCCAGCAGCTTCTCAGCGGCGGACATTCAGTACTTC. The V call is TRBV7-8, the J call TRBJ2-4; tentative D call: TRBD2 (5 bases). The CDR3 runs 13 residues. Germline CDR1 reads SGHVS; CDR2 reads FQNEAQ. V shed 3 bases and J shed 8 bases, with 11 bases lying between them. Full variable domain (rest looked up from reference TRBV7-8 and TRBJ2-4): GAGVSQSPRYKVAKRGQDVALRCDPISGHVSLFWYQQALGQGPEFLTYFQNEAQLDKSGLPSDRFFAERPEGSVSTLKIQRTQQEDSAVYLCASSFSAADIQYFGAGTRLSVL.